This passage covers 13 T cell receptor beta chains from one sample sequenced in a study of response to subunit inactivated influenza vaccine. TCRdb re-called the RT-PCR reads with MiXCR, one entry per CDR3 protein. Seen here are about 570,000 distinct CDR3 sequences, 12% observed once, and the top ten hold roughly 10%. Sequencing was performed on PBMCs from blood, taken on the day of vaccination. The receptors come from a middle-aged man who received an inactivated influenza vaccine.

Points on this clonotype: No conserved phenylalanine or tryptophan ends this CDR3, so it is likely a read error. DNA for the CDR3: TGTGCCAGCAGCGCGGACAGGGGAAACTACAATGAGCAGTTCTTG. Protein product: CASSADRGNYNEQFL. This rearrangement joins TRBV7-3 to TRBJ2-1, with TRBD1 identical over 9 bases. This CDR3 has 15 residues. Germline V lookup: CDR1 SGHTA, CDR2 FQGTGA. Germline trimming cut 5 bases from V and 3 bases from J; bases unmatched to any gene: 5.

The rearrangement uses TRBV6-6 and TRBJ2-4; D gene uncertain. Germline V gives CDR1 MNHNY, CDR2 SVGAGI (reference sequence). This CDR3 spans 12 amino acids. Trimming pared 8 bases from V and 0 bases from J, leaving 5 bases between. CDR3 region: CASGVAKNIQYF. CDR3 DNA: TGTGCCAGCGGGGTAGCCAAAAACATTCAGTACTTC.

The V and J genes are TRBV2 and TRBJ2-7; possible D gene TRBD1, 6 bases. The CDR3 totals 15 residues. Trimming shortened V by 7 bases and J by 6 bases, and 22 bases separated the two germline ends. Germline V lookup: CDR1 SNHLY, CDR2 FYNNEI. CDR3 amino acids: CASTSQGTPSGEQYF. CDR3 nucleotides: TGTGCCAGCACCTCGCAGGGGACCCCCTCCGGCGAGCAGTACTTC.

This clonotype has a count of ten or more. A read error may account for a junction end that differs from germline. The chain carries TRBV5-1 and TRBJ2-7, with D perhaps matching TRBD1 (6 bases). The germline CDR1 and CDR2 sequences are SGHRS and YFSETQ. The CDR3 covers 14 residues. CDR3 sequence (DNA): TGTGCCAGCAGTTTAGGACAGAGCTCCTACGAGCAGTACTTC. It encodes CASSLGQSSYEQYF.

This clonotype was recorded a few times. V usage is TRBV7-9 and J usage is TRBJ2-5, with a weak D call TRBD2 (5 bases). With 7 bases removed from V and 5 bases from J, the gap between germline ends came to 14 bases. This CDR3 is 13 amino acids long. Germline V lookup: CDR1 SEHNR, CDR2 FQNEAQ (reference sequence). Here the CDR3 reads CASTLGQRETQYF. The DNA for the CDR3 is TGTGCCAGCACCCTCGGGCAGCGGGAGACCCAGTACTTC.

In this sample, this clonotype turned up a few times. The chain combines TRBV6-4 with TRBJ2-1; the match to TRBD1 covers 9 bases. After removal of 6 bases from V and 4 bases from J, the junction contained 13 bases not matched to a gene. This CDR3 is built from 17 residues. CDR1 and CDR2 (germline): MRHNA, SNTAGT. CDR3 loop: CASSAGVGTGRYNEQFF. The CDR3 DNA sequence: TGTGCCAGCAGCGCGGGCGTCGGGACAGGGAGATACAATGAGCAGTTCTTC.

The gene calls are TRBV27 and TRBJ2-1; unclear D gene. Germline CDR1 reads MNHEY; CDR2 reads SMNVEV (reference sequence). CDR3 size: 14 residues. V was shortened by 3 bases and J by 4 bases, with 10 bases between the two germline ends. The chain's CDR3 is CASSLLGTYNEQFF. Written as DNA, the CDR3 is TGTGCCAGCAGTTTGTTGGGTACTTACAATGAGCAGTTCTTC.

The gene calls are TRBV6-5 and TRBJ2-5; a weak D match, TRBD1 (6 bases). Germline CDR1 MNHEY, CDR2 SVGAGI. V was cut by 4 bases and J by 1 base, with 22 bases left in between. The CDR3 is 18 residues long. In DNA form, the CDR3 reads TGTGCCAGCAGTTCCCCTACGGATGTCAGGGGAACCCAAGAGACCCAGTACTTC. Amino acids: CASSSPTDVRGTQETQYF.

This clonotype turned up a few times. The chain employs TRBV5-1 and TRBJ2-5; 12 bases fit TRBD2. V shed 4 bases, J shed 1 base, and the junction held 5 bases outside the gene matches. Germline lookup yields CDR1 SGHRS and CDR2 YFSETQ. The CDR3 spans 16 residues. DNA for the CDR3: TGCGCCAGCAGCCCCCTAGCGGGGGGGCCCCAAGAGACCCAGTACTTC. Its protein product is CASSPLAGGPQETQYF.

This clonotype has a handful of counts. V usage is TRBV6-1 and J usage is TRBJ2-1, with 7 nucleotides matching TRBD2. J was trimmed by 3 bases and V by 5 bases; bases with no gene match: 10. Germline CDR1 MNHNS, CDR2 SASEGT. CDR3 length: 16 residues. In DNA, the CDR3 is TGTGCCAGCAGTAGGTATGGGGGAGGGCGCTACAATGAGCAGTTCTTC. Translating it yields CASSRYGGGRYNEQFF.

V and J are TRBV12-3 or TRBV12-4 and TRBJ2-7; the D is unclear. Trimming cost V 5 bases and J 1 base, with 12 bases left between them. The CDR3 totals 14 residues. The chain's CDR3 is CASSSRARSYEQYF. For the CDR3, the DNA is TGTGCCAGCAGTAGTCGGGCGAGATCCTACGAGCAGTACTTC.

The table lists this clonotype with a few counts. The rearrangement joins TRBV7-2 to TRBJ1-1; 7 positions agree with TRBD1. The CDR3 has 16 amino acids. V shed 5 bases and J 5 bases; nucleotides not matched to a gene: 14. Looked up from germline, CDR1 is SGHTA and CDR2 is FQGNSA. CDR3 sequence (DNA): TGTGCCAGCAGCCCCGTGGAATCCGGGACAGCTACTGAAGCTTTCTTT. It encodes CASSPVESGTATEAFF.

Concerning this clonotype itself: This may be a read error: a much more frequent sequence differs by one nucleotide. The chain uses TRBV20-1 and TRBJ2-5, with 8 bases identical to TRBD1. The CDR3 has 12 residues. The V gene's germline CDR1 is DFQATT and CDR2 SNEGSKA (reference sequence). V trimming: 5 bases; J trimming: 5 bases; junction bases outside the gene matches: 4. The CDR3 loop reads CSAVRGHETQYF. CDR3 bases: TGCAGTGCTGTCAGGGGGCACGAGACCCAGTACTTC.